This TCR beta chain was observed in a study of shared clonotypes between healthy human individuals. The study, taken as a whole, reports: The four-donor shared clonotypes exceeded non-shared clonotypes in generation probability, with non-shared ones scoring lower.

Splitting of each subset's genomic DNA was done evenly across several immunoSEQ plates. Sorted-subset replicate PCR reactions were performed with 150 to 200 ng DNA, corresponding to some 32,000 T cell genomes. Measured with immunoSEQ multiplex PCR; TCRdb has only the in-frame clones, and not every one. The data contain approximately 1.1 million clones, 75% to 80% of them singletons. On this clone itself: Its antigen is still unknown.

This clonotype was sampled from a man aged 18 to 30 in good health. Some clones in this sample may be carry-over from other donors' samples. The sample comprised memory CD4+ T cells from PBMCs. Documented subset: CD45RA-negative fraction.

The CDR3 is CASTGTVNTDTQYF. For the CDR3, the DNA is TGTGCCAGTACCGGGACGGTAAACACAGATACGCAGTATTTT. The chain carries TRBV28 and TRBJ2-3; D might be TRBD1 or TRBD2, each matching 5 bases. The germline V gene encodes CDR1 MDHEN and CDR2 SYDVKM. The V and J ends lost 9 bases and 2 bases respectively, with 15 bases between them. There are 14 residues in the CDR3.